These 20 T cell receptor beta chains originate from one sample sequenced in a study of tumor-infiltrating lymphocytes in primary liver carcinoma. The authors made TCR beta cDNA from roughly 480 ng total RNA with a constant-region primer. Three nested multiplex PCR rounds, a slightly modified ARM-PCR, produced the libraries for TCR beta. It was with TRBV1-TRBV30 forward primers and a C-beta reverse primer that the first two PCR rounds were run, at around 11 cycles each. MiXCR, applied by TCRdb to the multiplex PCR reads, yields one record per CDR3 protein. This table has around 120,000 distinct CDR3 sequences, 50% to 70% appearing once. DNA and RNA were both co-extracted from 20-30 mg of bulk tissue that had not been sorted. The sequenced sample consisted of liver tumor tissue from sampling region 1. The subset: tumor region T1, superior pole. These receptors came from a woman aged 55-69 years with primary liver carcinoma and hepatitis B virus infection.

As concerns this clonotype: This may come from a read error, since a much larger clone is one base off. The chain combines TRBV13 with TRBJ2-7, with D perhaps matching TRBD1 or TRBD2 (5 bases each). Trimming stripped 5 bases from V and 5 bases from J, with 13 bases between. CDR1 is PRHDT, CDR2 FYEKMQ, per germline (reference sequence). CDR3 length: 13 residues. The CDR3 spells CASSRHRGDEQYF. The CDR3 DNA is TGTGCCAGCAGCCGGCATAGAGGGGACGAGCAGTACTTC.

By share, this clonotype ranks as medium-sized. The rearrangement joins TRBV11-2 to TRBJ1-2; maybe TRBD1 (5 bases). In germline, CDR1 is SGHAT, CDR2 FQNNGV. V dropped 8 bases and J dropped 4 bases, with 17 bases sitting between them. CDR3 size: 14 residues. Here the CDR3 reads CASRRGGSSYGYTF. The CDR3 DNA reads as TGTGCCAGCCGCCGGGGCGGGAGCTCCTATGGCTACACCTTC.

For this clonotype: A much more abundant neighbour one base away suggests this may be a read error. V is TRBV29-1 and J is TRBJ2-1; 9 bases match TRBD2. With V trimmed by 7 bases and J by 3 bases, 4 bases remained unmatched. The germline gives CDR1 SQVTM, CDR2 ANQGSEA. This CDR3 is 13 amino acids long. Written as DNA, the CDR3 is TGCAGCGGAGGGACTAGCAGCTACAATGAGCAGTTCTTC. Encoded protein: CSGGTSSYNEQFF.

Turning to this clonotype: Its ends do not fully match the called genes, so a read error is possible. The V gene is TRBV6-5, the J gene TRBJ1-2, with 7 bases matching TRBD1. The V gene's germline CDR1 is MNHEY and CDR2 SVGAGI. This CDR3 comprises 15 residues. In DNA, the CDR3 is TGTGCCAGCAGTCATCAACAGGGGCGGGTCGGTGGCTGCACCTTC. It translates to CASSHQQGRVGGCTF.

V gene TRBV7-9 combines with J gene TRBJ1-2; no reliable D call. From germline, CDR1 is SEHNR and CDR2 FQNEAQ (reference sequence). The CDR3 totals 13 residues. V lost 3 bases and J 6 bases, leaving 11 bases between the germline ends. CDR3 in amino acids: CASSFREEDGYTF. CDR3 sequence (DNA): TGTGCCAGCAGCTTTAGGGAGGAGGATGGCTACACCTTC.

For this clonotype: One end of the junction varies from germline; a read error may be responsible. The genes are TRBV5-6 and TRBJ2-1, with D perhaps TRBD2 (5 bases). Germline loops: CDR1 SGHDT, CDR2 YYEEEE. This CDR3 has 16 amino acids. CDR3 nucleotide sequence: TGTGCCAGCAGCTTGCGTCGACCAGCGAGGGCGAATGAGCAGTTTTTC. It yields the protein CASSLRRPARANEQFF.

Concerning this clonotype itself: It is likely a read error, because the conserved phenylalanine at the end of the CDR3 is missing. This chain links TRBV5-4 with TRBJ2-5, with TRBD1 matching over 8 bases. Germline V gene lookup returns CDR1 SGHNT and CDR2 YYREEE (reference sequence). This CDR3 is built from 14 residues. The CDR3 protein is CAGSQSTGDETQYY. Here the CDR3 DNA reads TGTGCCGGCAGCCAATCGACAGGGGACGAGACCCAGTACTAC.

The chain uses TRBV6-6 and TRBJ2-5; the D gene is possibly TRBD2 (6 bases). The germline V gene encodes CDR1 MNHNY and CDR2 SVGAGI (reference sequence). This CDR3 contains 15 residues. The ends were cut back, 6 bases at V and 5 bases at J, with 19 bases in the middle. The CDR3 DNA reads as TGTGCCAGCAGGATTAGCAGGAGGGGAGTCGAGACCCAGTACTTC. Protein sequence: CASRISRRGVETQYF.

Points on this clonotype: A read error may be the cause here, since a much bigger clone is one base away. The chain links TRBV4-2 to TRBJ1-4; 7 nucleotides agree with TRBD1. CDR3 length: 15 residues. Germline V gene data show CDR1 as LGHNA and CDR2 as YNFKEQ. J lost 3 bases, V lost 4 bases, and 5 bases had no gene match. CDR3 DNA: TGTGCCAGCAGCCGACAGGGTCGGGCTAATGAAAAACTGTTTTTT. Translating it yields CASSRQGRANEKLFF.

With respect to this clonotype: The CDR3 end shows no conserved phenylalanine or tryptophan, and so a read error is likely. The rearrangement links TRBV20-1 to TRBJ2-3; D possibly corresponds to TRBD2 (7 bases). The germline CDR1 and CDR2 sequences are DFQATT and SNEGSKA (reference sequence). CDR3 length: 15 amino acids. The germline V and J ends were trimmed by 7 bases and 3 bases, with 20 bases remaining between them. The CDR3 DNA reads TGCAGTGTGACGGGGGGCGGGAGTTTGACAGATACGCAGTATTAT. Translation: CSVTGGGSLTDTQYY.

Worth noting for this clonotype: One end of the junction is discordant with germline, which a read error may explain. V gene TRBV11-2 combines with J gene TRBJ2-7; D uncertain. There are 12 residues in the CDR3. Germline-derived CDR1 and CDR2 are SGHAT and FQNNGV. This chain's CDR3 is CVSSLVRDEQYF. The CDR3 region has the DNA TGTGTCAGCAGCTTAGTTCGGGACGAGCAGTACTTC.

In this sample, this clonotype turned up many times. The genes are TRBV12-3 or TRBV12-4 and TRBJ1-5; D is unresolved. CDR3 length: 14 residues. The germline V and J ends were trimmed by 1 base and 1 base, with 5 bases remaining between them. The CDR3 DNA follows: TGTGCCAGCAGTTTAGGAGGCAGCAATCAGCCCCAGCATTTT. Protein product: CASSLGGSNQPQHF.

Only a few counts were recorded for this clonotype. The rearrangement joins TRBV6-5 to TRBJ2-3, with 9 bases aligning to TRBD2. J gave up 5 bases and V 8 bases, and 8 bases lay outside the gene matches. This CDR3 region has 14 residues. Germline CDR1 and CDR2: MNHEY and SVGAGI. The CDR3 spells CASGTSNSGDTQYF. The CDR3 DNA sequence: TGTGCCAGCGGGACTAGCAATTCGGGAGATACGCAGTATTTT.

Details on this clonotype: At one end, the junction sequence differs from germline, possibly due to a read error. The rearrangement links TRBV11-2 to TRBJ2-2; maybe TRBD2 (6 bases). This CDR3 contains 16 residues. Germline V gives CDR1 SGHAT, CDR2 FQNNGV. The chain's CDR3 is CASNLERGLWTGELFF. The CDR3 DNA is TGTGCCAGCAACTTAGAAAGGGGACTGTGGACTGGGGAGCTGTTTTTT.

This clonotype has only one observation. A read error may produce the germline difference seen at one junction end. This sequence joins TRBV7-8 and TRBJ2-5; 12 bases are shared with TRBD2. Germline-derived CDR1 and CDR2 are SGHVS and FQNEAQ. CDR3 length: 15 amino acids. The CDR3 region is CASSLASGREGTQCF. In DNA form, the CDR3 reads TGTGCCAGCAGCTTGGCTAGCGGGAGGGAAGGGACCCAGTGCTTC.

With respect to this clonotype: The conserved closing phenylalanine or tryptophan is absent in this CDR3, likely reflecting a read error. The V gene is TRBV11-2, the J gene TRBJ1-1; 8 nucleotides line up with TRBD1. Germline CDR1 reads SGHAT; CDR2 reads FQNNGV. V was clipped by 2 bases and J by 6 bases; unmatched bases: 8. The CDR3 is 15 residues long. CDR3 DNA: TGTGCCAGCAGCTTATTCCTAACAGGGGGGCCTGAAGCTTTCTAT. Amino acid sequence: CASSLFLTGGPEAFY.

The rearrangement uses TRBV4-2 and TRBJ2-1, with D perhaps TRBD1 (6 bases). Germline lookup yields CDR1 LGHNA and CDR2 YNFKEQ. With 0 bases removed from V and 15 bases from J, the gap between germline ends came to 18 bases. This CDR3 contains 14 residues. The CDR3, as DNA: TGTGCCAGCAGCCAAGACAGGGGAGACATGGTCACGTTCTTC. Its translation: CASSQDRGDMVTFF.

The rearrangement joins TRBV11-2 to TRBJ2-2; D might be TRBD1 or TRBD2, each matching 5 bases. V shed 11 bases and J shed 10 bases, with 23 bases lying between them. Germline V gene data show CDR1 as SGHAT and CDR2 as FQNNGV. CDR3 length equals 14 residues. CDR3 sequence (DNA): TGTGCCGGCTGCTCGGGACCTACAGGCGAGGAGCTGTTTTTT. This gives the protein CAGCSGPTGEELFF.

About this clonotype itself: A much larger clone sits a single nucleotide away, making a read error possible. The chain employs TRBV6-1 and TRBJ1-1, with unresolved D. The germline V and J ends were trimmed by 10 bases and 1 base, with 19 bases remaining between them. From germline, CDR1 is MNHNS and CDR2 SASEGT. The CDR3 extends over 15 amino acids. CDR3 protein: CATQPPRRANTEAFF. The CDR3 DNA is TGTGCCACCCAACCGCCGCGACGGGCGAACACTGAAGCTTTCTTT.

Notes on this clonotype: This sequence may be a read error, since a much larger clone differs from it by one base. The genes are TRBV10-3 and TRBJ1-1; D perhaps matches TRBD1 (6 bases). CDR1 and CDR2 (germline): ENHRY, SYGVKD. The CDR3 is 13 amino acids. The CDR3 sequence: CAIRGGSDTEASF. The CDR3 region has the DNA TGTGCCATCAGAGGGGGTAGTGACACTGAAGCTTCCTTT.